Presented here are 10 T cell receptor beta chains from one specimen sequenced in a study of blood T cell repertoires in COVID-19. Clones were read by immunoSEQ multiplex PCR, and TCRdb kept only the in-frame ones, dropping some. This table holds some 200,000 clones, around 84% found once. The sequenced sample was peripheral blood. The receptors stem from a man younger than 45 with active or convalescent COVID-19.

V and J are TRBV7-2 and TRBJ2-7, with 10 bases aligning to TRBD2. Trimming at V came to 1 base and at J to 3 bases, leaving 3 bases not matched to a gene. This CDR3 contains 15 residues. Germline CDR1 SGHTA, CDR2 FQGNSA. DNA for the CDR3: TGTGCCAGCAGCTTAGTCTCTAGCGGGAGCTACGAGCAGTACTTC. As protein: CASSLVSSGSYEQYF.

The chain uses TRBV10-3 and TRBJ1-2; 10 bases agree with TRBD1. The CDR3 runs to 14 residues. Per germline, CDR1 ENHRY and CDR2 SYGVKD. Trimming took 4 bases from V and 8 from J; bases not matched to a gene: 7. CDR3 protein: CAISGTGTGEGYTF. CDR3 DNA sequence: TGTGCCATCAGTGGGACAGGGACAGGGGAGGGCTACACCTTC.

This clone was observed a single time. The chain links TRBV5-4 to TRBJ2-3, with TRBD1 matching 9 bases. The CDR3 covers 15 residues. The V gene end was trimmed by 4 bases and the J gene end by 3 bases; junction bases not matched to a gene: 6. The germline V gene encodes CDR1 SGHNT and CDR2 YYREEE (reference sequence). The CDR3 DNA reads TGTGCCAGCAGCAATGGACAGGGGAGGACAGATACGCAGTATTTT. This sequence encodes CASSNGQGRTDTQYF. The whole variable domain, remainder taken from reference TRBV5-4 and TRBJ2-3, is ETGVTQSPTHLIKTRGQQVTLRCSSQSGHNTVSWYQQALGQGPQFIFQYYREEENGRGNFPPRFSGLQFPNYSSELNVNALELDDSALYLCASSNGQGRTDTQYFGPGTRLTVL.

CDR3 in DNA: TGCGCCAGCAGCCCCGGACAGGGTGAGCTCGAGCAGTACTTC. Translated: CASSPGQGELEQYF. The genes are TRBV5-1 and TRBJ2-7; 8 bases align to TRBD1. This CDR3 spans 14 amino acids. V shed 4 bases, J shed 6 bases, and the junction held 9 bases outside the gene matches. CDR1 SGHRS and CDR2 YFSETQ come from the germline V gene.

The genes are TRBV2 and TRBJ2-1; D gene ambiguous. The CDR3 covers 15 residues. Germline V CDR1 and CDR2: SNHLY, FYNNEI. The V end lost 5 bases, the J end lost 4 bases, and 15 bases lay between the germline ends. CDR3 nucleotide sequence: TGTGCCAGCAGTCTCTCCGCCGACTGGTACAATGAGCAGTTCTTC. Its protein is CASSLSADWYNEQFF.

In its sample, this clone was seen once. J is TRBJ1-2 and V is TRBV5-1; no reliable D call. Trimming stripped 0 bases from V and 0 bases from J, with 3 bases between. CDR1 and CDR2 (germline): SGHRS, YFSETQ. The CDR3 extends over 13 amino acids. Here the CDR3 DNA reads TGCGCCAGCAGCTTGGCCACTAACTATGGCTACACCTTC. Translation gives CASSLATNYGYTF.

The J gene is TRBJ2-7, the V gene TRBV4-3; 7 nucleotides match TRBD1. The CDR3 sequence is 14 residues long. Trimming took 3 bases from V and 2 from J; bases not matched to a gene: 4. Germline-derived CDR1 and CDR2 are LGHNA and YSLEER. The CDR3 DNA is TGCGCCAGCAGCCACACAGGGGCGGCCTACGAGCAGTACTTC. This sequence encodes CASSHTGAAYEQYF.

The rearrangement uses TRBV28 and TRBJ1-1; weak D call: TRBD1 (5 bases). In germline, CDR1 is MDHEN, CDR2 SYDVKM. Trimming took off 5 bases at V and 4 bases at J, with 17 bases between the two ends. The CDR3 consists of 15 residues. This chain's CDR3 is CASSRGGGRGTEAFF. CDR3 bases: TGTGCCAGCAGTCGCGGGGGAGGGCGTGGCACTGAAGCTTTCTTT.

The chain employs TRBV7-8 and TRBJ2-2; the match to TRBD1 covers 7 bases. The V segment lost 5 bases and the J segment 0 bases; nucleotides outside the gene matches: 3. The CDR3 totals 15 residues. Germline V lookup: CDR1 SGHVS, CDR2 FQNEAQ. The CDR3 here is CASSRDRANTGELFF. The CDR3 bases are TGTGCCAGCAGCCGAGACAGGGCGAACACCGGGGAGCTGTTTTTT.

This clone was recorded only once. The chain couples TRBV25-1 to TRBJ1-6; 10 bases map to TRBD1. Germline CDR1 MGHDK, CDR2 SYGVNS. This CDR3 is built from 15 residues. J gave up 7 bases and V 5 bases, and 5 bases lay outside the gene matches. CDR3 loop: CASSKLGQGNSPLHF. CDR3 DNA sequence: TGTGCCAGCAGTAAGCTGGGACAGGGGAATTCACCCCTCCACTTT.